These 32 T cell receptor beta chains came from one sample sequenced in a study of OX40 agonist ivuxolimab in advanced cancers. Some clones are missing from TCRdb's copy, which holds only in-frame ones; the method was immunoSEQ multiplex PCR. The data contain some 86,000 clones, roughly 87% of them singletons. The starting material was CD4+ or CD8+ T cells sorted from blood, obtained in a trial of the OX40 agonist ivuxolimab. The source of these receptors is an adult with an advanced solid tumor such as melanoma, head and neck, liver or kidney cancer.

The CDR3 bases are TGCGCCAGCAGCGTAGGACTAGCGCACCCTCGGGGAGAGCAGTACTTC. It yields the protein CASSVGLAHPRGEQYF. The V call is TRBV5-1, the J call TRBJ2-7, with 9 bases fitting TRBD2. The V gene's germline CDR1 is SGHRS and CDR2 YFSETQ. The V gene end was trimmed by 4 bases and the J gene end by 7 bases; junction bases not matched to a gene: 15. CDR3 length: 16 amino acids.

The table lists this clone with a few counts. The chain uses TRBV5-1 and TRBJ2-1, with 16 bases identical to TRBD2. Looked up from germline, CDR1 is SGHRS and CDR2 is YFSETQ. CDR3 size: 15 residues. The V gene end was trimmed by 6 bases and the J gene end by 9 bases; junction bases not matched to a gene: 6. Here the CDR3 reads CASKEGTSGRGEQFF. CDR3 DNA: TGCGCCAGCAAGGAGGGGACTAGCGGGAGGGGTGAGCAGTTCTTC. Full variable domain (missing parts from reference TRBV5-1 and TRBJ2-1): KAGVTQTPRYLIKTRGQQVTLSCSPISGHRSVSWYQQTPGQGLQFLFEYFSETQRNKGNFPGRFSGRQFSNSRSEMNVSTLELGDSALYLCASKEGTSGRGEQFFGPGTRLTVL.

The chain uses TRBV30 and TRBJ1-4; 8 nucleotides line up with TRBD1. This CDR3 has 14 amino acids. The trim removed 0 bases at V and 7 bases at J, leaving 4 bases unmatched. CDR1 and CDR2 from the germline V gene are GTSNPN and SVGIG (reference sequence). The CDR3 protein is CAWSVQGAGEKLFF. The CDR3 DNA reads TGTGCCTGGAGTGTCCAGGGGGCGGGTGAAAAACTGTTTTTT.

The chain employs TRBV5-4 and TRBJ2-5, with TRBD2 matching 10 bases. The J call may be mistaken, given a closer DNA end match to TRBJ2-7. The germline V gene encodes CDR1 SGHNT and CDR2 YYREEE (reference sequence). This CDR3 has 14 residues. The CDR3 protein is CASSFGLAAYEQYF. CDR3 coding DNA: TGTGCCAGCAGCTTTGGACTAGCGGCTTACGAGCAGTACTTC.

The gene calls are TRBV5-5 and TRBJ2-7, with 8 bases matching TRBD1. The CDR3 extends over 19 amino acids. CDR1 is SGHKS, CDR2 YYEKEE, per germline (reference sequence). Trimming took 2 bases from V and 2 from J; bases not matched to a gene: 18. The CDR3 DNA reads TGTGCCAGCAGCTTAGTCGACAGGGGCAGTTTAATGTGGACCTACGAGCAGTACTTC. As protein: CASSLVDRGSLMWTYEQYF.

The J gene is TRBJ2-3, the V gene TRBV30, with D unresolved. The germline V gene has CDR1 GTSNPN and CDR2 SVGIG (reference sequence). Trimming took 2 bases from V and 4 from J, leaving 4 bases between them. The CDR3 spans 11 residues. The CDR3 coding sequence is TGTGCCTGGAGTCCTTCAGATACGCAGTATTTT. Its translation is CAWSPSDTQYF.

The genes are TRBV5-1 and TRBJ2-7; the match to TRBD2 covers 8 bases. Trimming removed 4 bases from V and 2 bases from J; junction bases left unmatched: 5. The CDR3 runs 14 residues. Germline lookup yields CDR1 SGHRS and CDR2 YFSETQ. The DNA for the CDR3 is TGCGCCAGCAGCCGGGAGGGAGGGGCCTACGAGCAGTACTTC. Amino acid sequence: CASSREGGAYEQYF.

The chain recombines TRBV27 with TRBJ1-5; possibly TRBD1 for D (6 bases). The germline V and J ends were trimmed by 2 bases and 3 bases, with 8 bases remaining between them. The CDR3 contains 14 residues. Germline V gene lookup returns CDR1 MNHEY and CDR2 SMNVEV (reference sequence). CDR3 coding DNA: TGTGCCAGCAGTTTAGGGGGGCCCAATCAGCCCCAGCATTTT. It yields the protein CASSLGGPNQPQHF.

The genes are TRBV5-4 and TRBJ2-3, with D maybe TRBD2 (5 bases). V dropped 4 bases and J dropped 3 bases, with 12 bases sitting between them. This CDR3 has 14 amino acids. Germline CDR1 and CDR2: SGHNT and YYREEE (reference sequence). In nucleotides, the CDR3 is TGTGCCAGCAGCCTGAGGGATGATACAGATACGCAGTATTTT. This gives the protein CASSLRDDTDTQYF.

The V gene is TRBV5-1, the J gene TRBJ1-2; 9 bases match TRBD1. J was trimmed by 7 bases and V by 4 bases; bases with no gene match: 8. The length of the CDR3 is 14 residues. The V gene's germline CDR1 is SGHRS and CDR2 YFSETQ. As DNA, the CDR3 is TGCGCCAGCAGCAGGGACAGGGAAGCCTCTGGCTACACCTTC. As protein: CASSRDREASGYTF. The full variable domain, with the rest looked up from reference TRBV5-1 and TRBJ1-2, is KAGVTQTPRYLIKTRGQQVTLSCSPISGHRSVSWYQQTPGQGLQFLFEYFSETQRNKGNFPGRFSGRQFSNSRSEMNVSTLELGDSALYLCASSRDREASGYTFGSGTRLTVV.

The rearrangement uses TRBV27 and TRBJ2-5; D uncertain. Trimming removed 5 bases from V and 5 bases from J, with 15 bases in between. The CDR3 is made up of 14 amino acids. CDR1 and CDR2 (germline): MNHEY, SMNVEV (reference sequence). CDR3 protein: CASSKQRPGETQYF. The CDR3 nucleotides read TGTGCCAGCAGTAAACAGAGGCCCGGGGAGACCCAGTACTTC.

The V call is TRBV27, the J call TRBJ2-5; 7 positions match TRBD1. This CDR3 is built from 15 residues. Germline trimming cut 3 bases from V and 4 bases from J; bases unmatched to any gene: 8. Germline lookup yields CDR1 MNHEY and CDR2 SMNVEV (reference sequence). The CDR3 region is CASSLWTGSGETQYF. The CDR3 nucleotides are TGTGCCAGCAGTTTGTGGACAGGTTCTGGAGAGACCCAGTACTTC.

This chain joins TRBV9 and TRBJ2-1; 12 bases are shared with TRBD1. From germline, CDR1 is SGDLS and CDR2 YYNGEE. The ends lost 1 base at V and 7 bases at J; junction bases unmatched: 6. There are 16 residues in the CDR3. The DNA for the CDR3 is TGTGCCAGCAGCGTAATTGGGACAGGGGGCCGTAATGAGCAGTTCTTC. This translates into CASSVIGTGGRNEQFF.

The chain joins TRBV2 to TRBJ2-1; 8 bases line up with TRBD2. With V trimmed by 6 bases and J by 3 bases, 7 bases remained unmatched. The CDR3 loop spans 15 amino acids. The germline V gene encodes CDR1 SNHLY and CDR2 FYNNEI. The CDR3 region has the DNA TGTGCCAGCAGAATGAGTAGCGGGATCTACAATGAGCAGTTCTTC. Its protein is CASRMSSGIYNEQFF.

V usage is TRBV9 and J usage is TRBJ2-7; 7 nucleotides match TRBD1. The CDR3 contains 14 residues. J lost 6 bases, V lost 4 bases, and 10 bases had no gene match. Germline V lookup: CDR1 SGDLS, CDR2 YYNGEE. In DNA form, the CDR3 reads TGTGCCAGCAGCCGACAGGGTTTAAGGGGCGAGCAGTACTTC. Protein: CASSRQGLRGEQYF.

The rearrangement uses TRBV9 and TRBJ2-1; no clear D gene. Between the trimmed V and J ends, which lost 3 bases and 3 bases, there was a span of 10 bases. The CDR3 sequence is 14 residues long. From germline, CDR1 is SGDLS and CDR2 YYNGEE. CDR3 region: CASSGSSYYNEQFF. Written as DNA, the CDR3 is TGTGCCAGCAGCGGGTCCTCGTACTACAATGAGCAGTTCTTC. Looking up the rest from reference TRBV9 and TRBJ2-1 gives the full variable domain: DSGVTQTPKHLITATGQRVTLRCSPRSGDLSVYWYQQSLDQGLQFLIQYYNGEERAKGNILERFSAQQFPDLHSELNLSSLELGDSALYFCASSGSSYYNEQFFGPGTRLTVL.

The CDR3 nucleotides read TGTGCCAGCAGTGGAAACAGGGCAACTAATGAAAAACTGTTTTTT. This translates into CASSGNRATNEKLFF. This chain joins TRBV2 and TRBJ1-4; D might be TRBD1 (6 bases). Germline CDR1 is SNHLY and CDR2 is FYNNEI. V was pared by 4 bases and J by 0 bases, with 9 bases between. This CDR3 has 15 amino acids.

This chain connects TRBV13 to TRBJ1-1, with TRBD1 matching over 7 bases. CDR3 length: 13 amino acids. Germline-derived CDR1 and CDR2 are PRHDT and FYEKMQ (reference sequence). V lost 4 bases to trimming and J lost 10 bases; unmatched junction nucleotides: 9. In DNA form, the CDR3 reads TGTGCCAGCAGCTCCCGACAGGGTTTGGTAGCTTTCTTT. Translating gives CASSSRQGLVAFF.

The chain uses TRBV6-5 and TRBJ2-6, with no clear D. Germline-derived CDR1 and CDR2 are MNHEY and SVGAGI. V lost 2 bases and J 0 bases, leaving 8 bases between the germline ends. The CDR3 has 16 residues. The CDR3 region is CASSYKTYSGANVLTF. For the CDR3, the DNA is TGTGCCAGCAGTTACAAAACCTACTCTGGGGCCAACGTCCTGACTTTC.

V is TRBV7-2 and J is TRBJ2-7, with 7 bases fitting TRBD1. This CDR3 contains 15 residues. Trimming took 4 bases from V and 3 from J; bases not matched to a gene: 9. Germline loops: CDR1 SGHTA, CDR2 FQGNSA. CDR3 protein: CASSSRRDRFYEQYF. DNA of the CDR3: TGTGCCAGCAGCTCTCGCAGGGACAGATTCTACGAGCAGTACTTC.

The V and J genes are TRBV4-1 and TRBJ2-3; D call uncertain. The ends were cut back, 0 bases at V and 0 bases at J, with 4 bases in the middle. Germline V gives CDR1 MGHRA, CDR2 YSYEKL. This CDR3 has 14 residues. CDR3 residues: CASSQEASTDTQYF. The CDR3 nucleotides are TGCGCCAGCAGCCAAGAGGCCAGCACAGATACGCAGTATTTT.

The chain has TRBV11-2 and TRBJ1-1; no definite D call. Trimming pared 5 bases from V and 4 bases from J, leaving 20 bases between. CDR3 length equals 16 residues. CDR1 is SGHAT and CDR2 is FQNNGV in the germline V gene. The CDR3 loop is CASSQDWGRVGTEAFF. The CDR3 nucleotides are TGTGCCAGCAGCCAAGATTGGGGTCGAGTGGGCACTGAAGCTTTCTTT.

This chain joins TRBV7-7 and TRBJ2-5; no reliable D call. The length of the CDR3 is 14 residues. Germline V gene data show CDR1 as SSHAT and CDR2 as FNYEAQ (reference sequence). Between the trimmed V and J ends, which lost 0 bases and 5 bases, there was a span of 10 bases. CDR3 protein: CASSLAGFKETQYF. The CDR3 DNA follows: TGTGCCAGCAGCTTAGCGGGGTTTAAGGAGACCCAGTACTTC.

V is TRBV6-5 and J is TRBJ1-1; a weak D match, TRBD1 (5 bases). Germline V gene sequence: CDR1 MNHEY, CDR2 SVGAGI. The ends were cut back, 6 bases at V and 1 base at J, with 9 bases in the middle. The CDR3 extends over 13 amino acids. CDR3 sequence reads: CASRRGKNTEAFF. The CDR3 bases are TGTGCCAGCAGGAGGGGTAAGAACACTGAAGCTTTCTTT.

This rearrangement joins TRBV28 to TRBJ1-1, with D possibly matching TRBD1 (5 bases). The V gene lost 5 bases and the J gene lost 3 bases, with 13 bases spanning the gap. From germline, CDR1 is MDHEN and CDR2 SYDVKM. The CDR3 extends over 14 amino acids. This CDR3 is CASSPVGGYTEAFF. The DNA of the CDR3 is TGTGCCAGCAGTCCAGTCGGGGGGTACACTGAAGCTTTCTTT.

This clone was counted a few times. V and J are TRBV25-1 and TRBJ2-7, with D perhaps TRBD1 (6 bases). V was pared by 6 bases and J by 0 bases, with 9 bases between. From germline, CDR1 is MGHDK and CDR2 SYGVNS. There are 13 residues in the CDR3. The CDR3 DNA follows: TGTGCCAGCAGGGGGACAAGCTCCTACGAGCAGTACTTC. It is translated as CASRGTSSYEQYF.

J is TRBJ1-5 and V is TRBV11-2; tentatively, D is TRBD1 (5 bases). Germline V gene data show CDR1 as SGHAT and CDR2 as FQNNGV. The germline V and J ends were trimmed by 6 bases and 4 bases, with 13 bases remaining between them. CDR3 length equals 14 residues. CDR3 nucleotide sequence: TGTGCCAGCAGACGGGCCGGGGGGAATCAGCCCCAGCATTTT. Translation: CASRRAGGNQPQHF.

J is TRBJ2-1 and V is TRBV7-7; 11 bases are a match to TRBD2. V lost 1 base and J lost 4; bases outside the gene matches: 3. Germline CDR1 is SSHAT and CDR2 is FNYEAQ (reference sequence). The CDR3 consists of 16 residues. The CDR3 sequence: CASSLEGTSGYNEQFF. CDR3 sequence (DNA): TGTGCCAGCAGCTTAGAGGGGACTAGCGGTTACAATGAGCAGTTCTTC. The variable domain in full, with the rest retrieved from reference TRBV7-7 and TRBJ2-1, is GAGVSQSPRYKVTKRGQDVTLRCDPISSHATLYWYQQALGQGPEFLTYFNYEAQPDKSGLPSDRFSAERPEGSISTLTIQRTEQRDSAMYRCASSLEGTSGYNEQFFGPGTRLTVL.

The chain joins TRBV28 to TRBJ1-2, with D possibly matching TRBD1 (6 bases). Deletions cut 4 bases from V and 4 bases from J, with 25 bases between. The length of the CDR3 is 18 residues. Looked up from germline, CDR1 is MDHEN and CDR2 is SYDVKM. The CDR3 DNA follows: TGTGCCAGCAGTTCCTCAAAAAGTTACAGGGTCGGATCCTATGGCTACACCTTC. Protein: CASSSSKSYRVGSYGYTF.

The chain couples TRBV5-1 to TRBJ1-4; 9 bases agree with TRBD1. Germline V gene lookup returns CDR1 SGHRS and CDR2 YFSETQ. With 0 bases clipped from V and 10 bases from J, the junction kept 10 bases outside the gene matches. The CDR3 is 16 amino acids. CDR3 bases: TGCGCCAGCAGCTTGGCCGCGGGACAGGGTAAAGGAAAACTGTTTTTT. Amino acid sequence: CASSLAAGQGKGKLFF.

The V and J genes are TRBV30 and TRBJ1-6, with a weak D call TRBD1 (5 bases). V gave up 1 base and J gave up 7 bases, with 11 bases separating them. Germline V gene lookup returns CDR1 GTSNPN and CDR2 SVGIG (reference sequence). The CDR3 sequence is 14 residues long. CDR3 nucleotide sequence: TGTGCCTGGAGTGGTCCAGGGACGAATTCACCCCTCCACTTT. Its protein is CAWSGPGTNSPLHF.

The gene calls are TRBV9 and TRBJ2-2; D is uncertain. Germline V gene lookup returns CDR1 SGDLS and CDR2 YYNGEE. CDR3 size: 16 residues. Trimming took 4 bases from V and 1 from J, leaving 14 bases between them. The DNA of the CDR3 is TGTGCCAGCAGCCTGACATCATTCGGGAACACCGGGGAGCTGTTTTTT. It translates to CASSLTSFGNTGELFF.